The sequence of this T cell receptor beta chain was determined in a study of shared clonotypes between healthy human individuals. Findings of the study overall: Across a handful of donors, naive CD4 shared roughly 5%, naive CD8 around 4%, memory CD4 2.3%, memory CD8 0.35% to 0.5%.

Assay execution proceeded at the deep level. Every immunoSEQ plate was one replicate of a subset's evenly spread DNA. Produced via immunoSEQ multiplex PCR; TCRdb's table is partial and in-frame only. The sample yields about 2.3 million clones, 92% seen once. Germline lookup yields CDR1 SGHDT and CDR2 YYEEEE. Trimming took off 3 bases at V and 5 bases at J, with 8 bases between the two ends. The CDR3 covers 12 residues. Remarks on this clone: The antigen is not known.

Donors, without exception, were Caucasian adults residing in Nashville, Tennessee. The sample comprised naive CD4+ T cells from PBMCs. The subset denotes: CD45RA+ positively selected. The receptor was isolated from a man aged 18 to 29 in good health. Some clones in this sample may be carry-over from other donors' samples. The chain joins TRBV5-6 to TRBJ2-5; the D is unclear. The CDR3 sequence: CASSSSWETQYF. CDR3 nucleotides: TGTGCCAGCAGCTCCTCGTGGGAGACCCAGTACTTC.